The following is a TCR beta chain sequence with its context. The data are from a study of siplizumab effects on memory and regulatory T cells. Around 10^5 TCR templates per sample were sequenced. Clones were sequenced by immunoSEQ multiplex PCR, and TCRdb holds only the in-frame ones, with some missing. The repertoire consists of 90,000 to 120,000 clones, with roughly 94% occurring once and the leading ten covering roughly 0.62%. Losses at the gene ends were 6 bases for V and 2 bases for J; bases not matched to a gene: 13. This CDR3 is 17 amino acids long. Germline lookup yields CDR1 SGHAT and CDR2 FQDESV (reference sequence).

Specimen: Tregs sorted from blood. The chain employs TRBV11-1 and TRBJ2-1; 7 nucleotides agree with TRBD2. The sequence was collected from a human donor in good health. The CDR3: CASRPETSVLAYNEQFF. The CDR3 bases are TGTGCCAGCAGACCGGAAACTAGCGTACTTGCCTACAATGAGCAGTTCTTC.